Listed below are T cell receptor beta chains from one sample, sequenced in a study of shared clonotypes between healthy human individuals. The data were produced by immunoSEQ multiplex PCR, yet TCRdb's version contains in-frame clones alone and is incomplete. The sample has about 1 million clones; roughly 70% are singletons. The sample was memory CD4+ T cells sorted from blood. The receptor set was obtained from a man aged 18 to 30 in good health. CDR3s include the opening cysteine and the closing phenylalanine or tryptophan. The D gene is left open where the match is weak. Some rows have no size entry. The others give once, few or many, or a class for an expanded clone.

abundance	d_gene	v_gene	j_gene	CDR3aa	CDR3nt
.	TRBD2	TRBV19	TRBJ2-3	CASTPSGSGTDTQYF	TGTGCCAGTACCCCTAGCGGGAGTGGTACAGATACGCAGTATTTT
.	.	TRBV7-8	TRBJ1-2	CASSLVAGAGGYTF	TGTGCCAGCAGCTTAGTCGCAGGGGCGGGAGGCTACACCTTC
.	.	TRBV28	TRBJ1-5	CASSPDATGRPQHF	TGTGCCAGCAGCCCAGACGCCACTGGGAGGCCCCAGCATTTT
.	.	TRBV19	TRBJ2-3	CASSRQDYTDTQYF	TGTGCCAGTAGTAGACAGGACTACACAGATACGCAGTATTTT
once	.	TRBV5-4	TRBJ1-4	CASSLVGRGGEKLFF	TGTGCCAGCAGCTTGGTAGGCAGGGGAGGAGAAAAACTGTTTTTT
.	.	TRBV9	TRBJ1-3	CASSVQGSLRNTIYF	TGTGCCAGCAGCGTTCAAGGGTCGCTCCGAAACACCATATATTTT
.	.	TRBV6-5	TRBJ1-1	CASSYSIGMNTEAFF	TGTGCCAGCAGTTACTCGATCGGAATGAACACTGAAGCTTTCTTT
.	.	TRBV6-5	TRBJ1-5	CATRLGAQQPQHF	TGTGCCACCCGACTAGGGGCTCAACAGCCCCAGCATTTT
.	TRBD2	TRBV10-3	TRBJ2-1	CATTGTSGRAAPPNEQFF	TGTGCCACCACCGGGACTAGCGGGAGGGCCGCGCCACCCAATGAGCAGTTCTTC
.	TRBD1	TRBV11-2	TRBJ1-2	CASSQGGSYGYTF	TGTGCCAGCAGTCAAGGGGGCAGCTATGGCTACACCTTC
few	.	TRBV5-1	TRBJ1-6	CASSLVPGFEPLHF	TGCGCCAGCAGCTTGGTCCCAGGATTCGAACCCCTCCACTTT
.	.	TRBV7-8	TRBJ2-7	CASSSRVLGEQYF	TGTGCCAGCAGCTCCCGGGTCCTCGGCGAGCAGTACTTC
.	.	TRBV30	TRBJ2-7	CAWSSDWTGYEQYF	TGTGCCTGGAGTTCCGATTGGACTGGCTACGAGCAGTACTTC
few	TRBD1	TRBV6-1	TRBJ1-2	CATRDRQDPGTGYTF	TGTGCCACCCGGGACAGGCAAGACCCCGGGACTGGCTACACCTTC
many	.	TRBV5-1	TRBJ2-7	CASSPGLQSSYEQYF	TGCGCCAGCAGCCCAGGGTTACAGAGCTCCTACGAGCAGTACTTC
many	TRBD1	TRBV7-6	TRBJ2-3	CASSSTGATDTQYF	TGTGCCAGCAGCTCGACAGGGGCTACAGATACGCAGTATTTT
.	.	TRBV2	TRBJ1-4	CASSEGRSLGGLFF	TGTGCCAGCAGTGAAGGGCGTAGCTTGGGAGGACTGTTTTTT
few	.	TRBV7-3	TRBJ1-1	CASSPKQGNTEAFF	TGTGCCAGCAGCCCAAAACAGGGGAACACTGAAGCTTTCTTT
.	.	TRBV5-5	TRBJ1-2	CASSPHYGYTF	TGTGCCAGCAGCCCGCACTATGGCTACACCTTC
.	TRBD2	TRBV5-1	TRBJ2-2	CASAGTSGTGELFF	TGCGCCAGTGCCGGGACTAGCGGCACCGGGGAGCTGTTTTTT
once	TRBD1	TRBV6-6	TRBJ2-5	CASTYSYRGQETQYF	TGTGCCAGCACCTACTCCTACAGGGGGCAAGAGACCCAGTACTTC
once	.	TRBV6-1	TRBJ2-3	CASSEKGLSTDTQYF	TGTGCCAGCAGTGAAAAGGGGTTAAGCACAGATACGCAGTATTTT
.	TRBD2	TRBV7-9	TRBJ2-5	CASSSAGVETQYF	TGTGCCAGCAGCTCAGCGGGAGTGGAGACCCAGTACTTC
once	.	TRBV19	TRBJ2-3	CASTTRGYSTDTQYF	TGTGCCAGTACCACCAGAGGCTATAGCACAGATACGCAGTATTTT
few	.	TRBV28	TRBJ2-7	CASSLRQGLDEQYF	TGTGCCAGCAGTTTACGGCAGGGGCTGGACGAGCAGTACTTC
.	.	TRBV2	TRBJ1-1	CASSFRTDRSEAFF	TGTGCCAGCAGTTTCAGGACAGACCGAAGTGAAGCTTTCTTT
.	.	TRBV5-1	TRBJ1-4	CASSLGTASNEKLFF	TGCGCCAGCAGCTTGGGGACGGCTTCTAATGAAAAACTGTTTTTT
.	TRBD1	TRBV15	TRBJ2-2	CATSRDRTGGWTGELFF	TGTGCCACCAGCAGAGATAGGACAGGGGGATGGACCGGGGAGCTGTTTTTT
once	TRBD2	TRBV12-5	TRBJ2-3	CASDLVPVTSGVSTDTQYF	TGTGCTAGTGACCTTGTCCCGGTCACTAGCGGGGTTAGCACAGATACGCAGTATTTT
.	.	TRBV11-2	TRBJ1-2	CASSLAPLLLTWEGYTF	TGTGCCAGCAGCTTAGCTCCCCTCCTCCTCACCTGGGAGGGCTACACCTTC
few	TRBD1	TRBV6-1	TRBJ2-5	CASNRDRVEETQYF	TGTGCCAGCAACCGGGACAGGGTTGAAGAGACCCAGTACTTC
.	.	TRBV15	TRBJ1-5	CATSRGQDRYQPQHF	TGTGCCACCAGCAGAGGACAAGACAGATATCAACCCCAGCATTTT
once	.	TRBV2	TRBJ2-1	CASSERDGSNEQFF	TGTGCCAGCAGTGAACGGGACGGCTCTAATGAGCAGTTCTTC
.	.	TRBV2	TRBJ1-2	CASSSRVGYTF	TGTGCCAGCAGTTCCAGGGTTGGCTACACCTTC
.	TRBD1	TRBV2	TRBJ1-2	CASSGGTGSGGYTF	TGTGCCAGCAGTGGGGGGACAGGGTCGGGTGGCTACACCTTC
.	.	TRBV10-3	TRBJ1-1	CAIRALNTEAFF	TGTGCCATCCGCGCGTTGAACACTGAAGCTTTCTTT
.	.	TRBV2	TRBJ1-4	CASSRANEKLFF	TGTGCCAGCAGCCGGGCAAATGAAAAACTGTTTTTT
.	.	TRBV6-1	TRBJ1-2	CASSEDGGIFLTNYGYTF	TGTGCCAGCAGTGAAGACGGAGGGATCTTCCTCACTAACTATGGCTACACCTTC
few	TRBD1	TRBV27	TRBJ2-7	CASSPRQGASGYEQYF	TGTGCCAGCAGTCCCCGACAGGGGGCGTCGGGCTACGAGCAGTACTTC
.	.	TRBV19	TRBJ1-6	CASSMYSQYNSPLHF	TGTGCCAGTAGTATGTACAGCCAATATAATTCACCCCTCCACTTT
once	.	TRBV4-3	TRBJ1-6	CASSQDAGGGNSPLHF	TGCGCCAGCAGCCAAGATGCGGGGGGCGGTAATTCACCCCTCCACTTT